The T cell receptor (beta chain) under discussion was sequenced for a study of T cell responses to AZD1222 COVID-19 vaccine. Whole-study findings and limits: Among the donors, most were white British and more were female, and clonal diversity was possibly underestimated.

About this clone: Its target is unknown.

Profiling relied on immunoSEQ multiplex PCR, and the TCRdb table lists in-frame clones only, not all of them. The sample has under 50,000 clones; 89% are singletons. The clonotype originates from an adult who received the AZD1222 COVID-19 vaccine. The sample consisted of peripheral blood, taken 28 days after the second AZD1222 dose.

CDR3 DNA: TGCGCCAGCAGTCAAATCAGGTCCCCCGACAGGGGATTGTTTGGAGCTTTCTTT. This sequence encodes CASSQIRSPDRGLFGAFF. V gene TRBV23-1 combines with J gene TRBJ1-1; TRBD1 matches at 8 bases. TRBV23-1 is recorded as an ORF, its role being uncertain. The CDR3 covers 18 residues. V trimming: 2 bases; J trimming: 10 bases; junction bases outside the gene matches: 21.